The 10 T cell receptor beta chains reported below all come from one sample, sequenced in a study of blood T cell repertoires in COVID-19. Clones were read by immunoSEQ multiplex PCR, and TCRdb kept only the in-frame ones, dropping some. This table holds 250,000 or so clones, roughly 80% found once. Material for sequencing was peripheral blood. These TCRs come from a woman aged 18-35 years with acute or convalescent COVID-19.

The chain couples TRBV7-3 to TRBJ2-1, with 8 bases that match TRBD2. V gave up 2 bases and J gave up 0 bases; unmatched junction bases: 6. Looked up from germline, CDR1 is SGHTA and CDR2 is FQGTGA. The CDR3 is 17 residues long. The CDR3 coding sequence is TGTGCCAGCAGCTTAGTCTCTAGCGGGCGCTCCTACAATGAGCAGTTCTTC. This encodes CASSLVSSGRSYNEQFF.

The V call is TRBV3-1 (or the pseudogene TRBV3-2), the J call TRBJ2-1; D not resolved. CDR1 and CDR2 (germline): LGHDT, YNNKEL (reference sequence). CDR3 size: 12 residues. Trimming took 4 bases from V and 1 from J, leaving 2 bases between them. The CDR3 nucleotides read TGTGCCAGCAGCCCGTCCTACAATGAGCAGTTCTTC. As protein: CASSPSYNEQFF.

The rearrangement links TRBV5-1 to TRBJ1-1, with 9 bases lining up with TRBD1. V was clipped by 4 bases and J by 1 base; unmatched bases: 8. CDR1 and CDR2 (germline): SGHRS, YFSETQ. CDR3 length equals 16 residues. The CDR3, as DNA: TGCGCCAGCAGCCCCGGGACAGGGTGGGGGAACACTGAAGCTTTCTTT. Translation gives CASSPGTGWGNTEAFF.

The chain uses TRBV27 and TRBJ1-6; 8 nucleotides line up with TRBD1. The germline V gene has CDR1 MNHEY and CDR2 SMNVEV (reference sequence). V lost 3 bases to trimming and J lost 9 bases; unmatched junction nucleotides: 4. The CDR3 loop spans 14 amino acids. In DNA form, the CDR3 reads TGTGCCAGCAGTTTCGGTACAGGGGGTTCACCCCTCCACTTT. Protein: CASSFGTGGSPLHF.

The gene calls are TRBV6-2 or TRBV6-3 and TRBJ1-1; D is undetermined. Trimming removed 0 bases from V and 4 bases from J, with 12 bases in between. The CDR3 is 15 residues long. CDR1 is MNHEY, CDR2 SVGEGT, per germline. CDR3 region: CASSYSMGVGTEAFF. Written as DNA, the CDR3 is TGTGCCAGCAGTTACTCGATGGGAGTGGGCACTGAAGCTTTCTTT.

The chain has TRBV19 and TRBJ1-2, with D uncertain. Per germline, CDR1 LNHDA and CDR2 SQIVND (reference sequence). Trimming shortened V by 3 bases and J by 8 bases, and 16 bases separated the two germline ends. The CDR3 sequence is 14 residues long. In DNA, the CDR3 is TGTGCCAGTAGTATTCGCGGCAACGTACTGGGCTACACCTTC. Protein product: CASSIRGNVLGYTF.

The CDR3 spells CASSSPGQGLLEQYF. The CDR3 region has the DNA TGTGCCAGCAGTTCCCCGGGACAGGGATTACTTGAGCAGTACTTC. This chain joins TRBV28 and TRBJ2-7; 9 positions match TRBD1. Per the germline V gene, CDR1 is MDHEN and CDR2 is SYDVKM. This CDR3 region has 15 residues. V gave up 4 bases and J gave up 7 bases; unmatched junction bases: 11.

The chain combines TRBV18 with TRBJ2-7, with D tentatively TRBD2 (6 bases). V was trimmed by 3 bases and J by 0 bases, leaving 15 bases between them. The CDR3 runs to 16 residues. Germline V CDR1 and CDR2: KGHSH, LQKENI. The CDR3 is CASSPGGGLSSYEQYF. The CDR3 bases are TGTGCCAGCTCACCGGGTGGAGGGTTGAGCTCCTACGAGCAGTACTTC.

This chain joins TRBV27 and TRBJ2-7; 9 bases match TRBD1. V shed 4 bases, J shed 7 bases, and the junction held 5 bases outside the gene matches. The CDR3 totals 13 residues. Looked up from germline, CDR1 is MNHEY and CDR2 is SMNVEV (reference sequence). CDR3 loop: CASSSRTGDEQYF. The CDR3 DNA follows: TGTGCCAGCAGTTCCAGGACAGGGGATGAGCAGTACTTC.

The chain employs TRBV11-2 and TRBJ2-7, with TRBD1 as a possible D gene (6 bases). CDR1 is SGHAT, CDR2 FQNNGV, per germline. CDR3 size: 12 residues. V gave up 6 bases and J gave up 5 bases, with 11 bases separating them. The CDR3 region has the DNA TGTGCCAGCAGTCTTAACAGGGACGAGCAGTACTTC. Its translation: CASSLNRDEQYF.